The 15 T cell receptor beta chains given below trace back to one sample, sequenced in a study of vaccination effects on CD4 cells after COVID-19. Data came from immunoSEQ multiplex PCR; TCRdb stores just in-frame clones and leaves some out. The sample records approximately 66,000 clones, roughly 80% being singletons. Antigens of these TCRs are unknown. Subsequent to a culture period of approximately 11 days, CD4+ T cells were isolated. As their vaccination, participants received two doses of either BNT162b2 or mRNA-1273. Specimen: CD4+ T cells from PBMCs cultured without peptide, collected after COVID-19 vaccination. All receptors derive from a human donor who received a COVID-19 vaccine.

The chain uses TRBV6-5 and TRBJ2-5, with D hard to call. V dropped 8 bases and J dropped 2 bases, with 12 bases sitting between them. The germline CDR1 and CDR2 sequences are MNHEY and SVGAGI. The CDR3 loop spans 13 amino acids. The CDR3 DNA is TGTGCCAGCGAGGTTTCCGGGCAAGAGACCCAGTACTTC. Translating gives CASEVSGQETQYF.

V is TRBV2 and J is TRBJ1-1; 11 bases line up with TRBD1. The germline V gene encodes CDR1 SNHLY and CDR2 FYNNEI. V was pared by 7 bases and J by 7 bases, with 8 bases of the junction left unmatched. This CDR3 has 14 amino acids. The CDR3 DNA reads TGTGCCAGCAAGCCAACCGGGACAGGGGGTGAAGCTTTCTTT. Protein sequence: CASKPTGTGGEAFF.

The rearrangement joins TRBV6-5 to TRBJ1-5, with 8 bases aligning to TRBD1. This CDR3 region has 13 residues. Germline CDR1 is MNHEY and CDR2 is SVGAGI. V trimming: 8 bases; J trimming: 2 bases; junction bases outside the gene matches: 2. CDR3 in DNA: TGTGCCAGCTTGACAGGGGGCAATCAGCCCCAGCATTTT. Its protein product is CASLTGGNQPQHF.

The J gene is TRBJ2-3, the V gene TRBV5-1; TRBD1 agrees at 10 bases. The CDR3 sequence is 17 residues long. Trimming cost V 2 bases and J 0 bases; bases outside gene matches: 6. Per the germline V gene, CDR1 is SGHRS and CDR2 is YFSETQ. CDR3 nucleotide sequence: TGCGCCAGCAGCTTCGGGACAGGGGACTTCAGCACAGATACGCAGTATTTT. Translated: CASSFGTGDFSTDTQYF.

CDR3 in amino acids: CASSYGRGFSNQPQHF. CDR3 bases: TGTGCCAGCAGTTACGGCCGGGGGTTTAGCAATCAGCCCCAGCATTTT. The chain carries TRBV6-5 and TRBJ1-5, with D possibly being TRBD1 (5 bases). V was shortened by 2 bases and J by 0 bases, with 11 bases between the two germline ends. This CDR3 has 16 amino acids. Per the germline V gene, CDR1 is MNHEY and CDR2 is SVGAGI.

The chain is built from TRBV4-1 and TRBJ2-6; TRBD2 might be the D (5 bases). From germline, CDR1 is MGHRA and CDR2 YSYEKL. The V gene lost 5 bases and the J gene lost 2 bases, with 13 bases spanning the gap. The CDR3 loop spans 16 amino acids. The CDR3 region is CASSAKAGAGANVLTF. The CDR3 region has the DNA TGCGCCAGCAGCGCTAAGGCGGGTGCTGGGGCCAACGTCCTGACTTTC.

This chain joins TRBV15 and TRBJ2-5, with D hard to call. This CDR3 contains 15 residues. Trimming took off 0 bases at V and 5 bases at J, with 13 bases between the two ends. In germline, CDR1 is LNHNV, CDR2 YYDKDF (reference sequence). The CDR3 nucleotides are TGTGCCACCAGCAGAGATAGGGAAGCGTCCGAGACCCAGTACTTC. It translates to CATSRDREASETQYF.

V and J are TRBV2 and TRBJ2-1; D tentatively reads TRBD1 or TRBD2 (6 bases each). Trimming shortened V by 5 bases and J by 0 bases, and 11 bases separated the two germline ends. This CDR3 spans 15 amino acids. CDR1 is SNHLY, CDR2 FYNNEI, per germline. CDR3 in DNA: TGTGCCAGCAGTCTGACGGGGGCCTCCTACAATGAGCAGTTCTTC. Its protein is CASSLTGASYNEQFF.

The genes are TRBV19 and TRBJ1-5, with 9 bases lining up with TRBD1. The CDR3 runs 15 residues. Germline CDR1 and CDR2: LNHDA and SQIVND (reference sequence). Trimming took 7 bases from V and 1 from J; bases not matched to a gene: 5. The CDR3 bases are TGTGCCAGTACCAGGACAGGGGAGAGCAATCAGCCCCAGCATTTT. This sequence encodes CASTRTGESNQPQHF.

The J gene is TRBJ1-2, the V gene TRBV27; D call uncertain. Per the germline V gene, CDR1 is MNHEY and CDR2 is SMNVEV (reference sequence). The V end lost 1 base, the J end lost 7 bases, and 10 bases lay between the germline ends. This CDR3 is 13 amino acids long. CDR3 sequence reads: CASSLWPLAGYTF. The CDR3 coding sequence is TGTGCCAGCAGTTTATGGCCCCTGGCTGGCTACACCTTC.

This chain uses TRBV10-3 with TRBJ2-4; the D gene is possibly TRBD1 (5 bases). This CDR3 is built from 15 residues. Germline V gene lookup returns CDR1 ENHRY and CDR2 SYGVKD. Trimming shortened V by 3 bases and J by 3 bases, and 12 bases separated the two germline ends. DNA of the CDR3: TGTGCCATCAGTGATGGGTCAGGGAACAAAAACATTCAGTACTTC. Translated, it gives CAISDGSGNKNIQYF.

The V and J genes are TRBV5-6 and TRBJ2-3; D unclear. Trimming took 1 base from V and 5 from J, leaving 14 bases between them. CDR3 size: 15 residues. Germline assignment: CDR1 SGHDT and CDR2 YYEEEE. Written as DNA, the CDR3 is TGTGCCAGCAGCTTGCCGGAACCAGCAAGAGATACGCAGTATTTT. Amino acids: CASSLPEPARDTQYF.

The chain recombines TRBV9 with TRBJ1-2; 7 nucleotides align to TRBD1. Unmatched junction bases numbered 11, after V lost 4 bases and J lost 5 bases. In germline, CDR1 is SGDLS, CDR2 YYNGEE. The CDR3 is made up of 15 amino acids. The CDR3 loop is CASSSQTGIGYGYTF. The CDR3 DNA sequence: TGTGCCAGCAGCTCCCAGACAGGGATTGGTTATGGCTACACCTTC. The whole variable domain, remainder taken from reference TRBV9 and TRBJ1-2, is DSGVTQTPKHLITATGQRVTLRCSPRSGDLSVYWYQQSLDQGLQFLIQYYNGEERAKGNILERFSAQQFPDLHSELNLSSLELGDSALYFCASSSQTGIGYGYTFGSGTRLTVV.

The chain uses TRBV6-4 and TRBJ1-5; D is unresolved. This CDR3 has 15 amino acids. Trimming took off 6 bases at V and 0 bases at J, with 12 bases between the two ends. Germline loops: CDR1 MRHNA, CDR2 SNTAGT. The CDR3 region has the DNA TGTGCCAGCAGAGAGAAGGGAAATAGCAATCAGCCCCAGCATTTT. Translation: CASREKGNSNQPQHF.

CDR3 loop: CASSEVAGGEQYV. The CDR3 coding sequence is TGTGCCAGCAGTGAAGTAGCGGGGGGTGAGCAGTACGTC. This sequence joins TRBV2 and TRBJ2-7; 10 nucleotides align to TRBD2. The CDR3 extends over 13 amino acids. Trimming cost V 1 base and J 7 bases; bases outside gene matches: 1. Germline V CDR1 and CDR2: SNHLY, FYNNEI.